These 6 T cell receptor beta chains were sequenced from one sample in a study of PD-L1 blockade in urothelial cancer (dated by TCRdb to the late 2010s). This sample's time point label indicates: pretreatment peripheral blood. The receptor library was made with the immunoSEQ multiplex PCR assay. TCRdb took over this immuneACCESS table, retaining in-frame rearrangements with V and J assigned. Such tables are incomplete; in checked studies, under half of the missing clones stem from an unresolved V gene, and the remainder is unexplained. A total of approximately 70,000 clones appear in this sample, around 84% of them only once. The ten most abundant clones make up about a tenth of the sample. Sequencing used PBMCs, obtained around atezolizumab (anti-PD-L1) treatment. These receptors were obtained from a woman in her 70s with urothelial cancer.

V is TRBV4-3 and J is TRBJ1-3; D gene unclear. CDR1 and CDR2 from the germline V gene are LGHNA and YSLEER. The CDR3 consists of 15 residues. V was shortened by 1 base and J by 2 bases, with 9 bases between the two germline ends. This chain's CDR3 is CASSQGTDAGNTIYF. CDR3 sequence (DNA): TGCGCCAGCAGCCAAGGAACAGACGCTGGAAACACCATATATTTT.

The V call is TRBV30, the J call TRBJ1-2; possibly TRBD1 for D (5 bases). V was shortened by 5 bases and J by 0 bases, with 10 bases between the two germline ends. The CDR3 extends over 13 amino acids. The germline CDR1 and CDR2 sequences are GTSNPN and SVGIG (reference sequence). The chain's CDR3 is CAWGRQTNYGYTF. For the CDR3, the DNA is TGTGCCTGGGGACGACAGACTAACTATGGCTACACCTTC.

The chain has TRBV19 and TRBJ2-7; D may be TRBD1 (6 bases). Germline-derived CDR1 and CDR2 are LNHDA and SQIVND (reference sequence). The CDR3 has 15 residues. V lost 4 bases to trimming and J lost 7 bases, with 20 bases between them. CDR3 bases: TGTGCCAGTAGTAAGCAGGACAGCCTAACCTCTGAGCAGTACTTC. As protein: CASSKQDSLTSEQYF.

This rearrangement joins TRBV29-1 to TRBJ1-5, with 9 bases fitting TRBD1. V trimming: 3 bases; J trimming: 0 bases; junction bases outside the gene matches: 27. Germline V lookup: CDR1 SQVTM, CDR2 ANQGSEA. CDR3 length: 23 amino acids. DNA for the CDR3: TGCAGCGTTGATTTGTGGGTGACCCCTCCGGACAGGGGAGAGAGATATAGCAATCAGCCCCAGCATTTT. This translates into CSVDLWVTPPDRGERYSNQPQHF.

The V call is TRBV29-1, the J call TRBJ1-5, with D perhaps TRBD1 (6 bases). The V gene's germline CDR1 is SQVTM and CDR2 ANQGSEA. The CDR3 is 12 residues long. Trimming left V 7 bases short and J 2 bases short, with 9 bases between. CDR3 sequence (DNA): TGCAGCGCAAGACAGGGCAATCAGCCCCAGCATTTT. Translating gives CSARQGNQPQHF. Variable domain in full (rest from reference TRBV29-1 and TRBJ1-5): SAVISQKPSRDICQRGTSLTIQCQVDSQVTMMFWYRQQPGQSLTLIATANQGSEATYESGFVIDKFPISRPNLTFSTLTVSNMSPEDSSIYLCSARQGNQPQHFGDGTRLSIL.

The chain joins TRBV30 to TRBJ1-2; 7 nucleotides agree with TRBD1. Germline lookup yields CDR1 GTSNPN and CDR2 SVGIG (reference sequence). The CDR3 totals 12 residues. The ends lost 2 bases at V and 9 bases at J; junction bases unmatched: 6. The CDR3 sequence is CAWSYQTGRYTF. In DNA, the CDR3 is TGTGCCTGGAGTTACCAGACAGGGCGCTACACCTTC.